This T cell receptor (beta chain) was retrieved from a study of T cells in Graves' hyperthyroidism and ophthalmopathy. Amplified TCR beta CDR3 regions came from RNA transcripts. The HTBI primer set was used in a first-round RT-PCR of the TCR CDR3. MiXCR, applied by TCRdb to the multiplex PCR reads, yields one record per CDR3 protein. The sample has 480,000 or so distinct CDR3 sequences, around 14% seen once. The receptor's source is a woman aged 18-30 years with Graves' hyperthyroidism. Sequenced: blood.

The CDR3 here is CAISEPTVNTEAFF. CDR3 coding DNA: TGTGCCATCAGTGAACCTACAGTGAACACTGAAGCTTTCTTT. The rearrangement joins TRBV10-3 to TRBJ1-1; D is unresolved. CDR1 ENHRY and CDR2 SYGVKD come from the germline V gene. Trimming removed 3 bases from V and 0 bases from J, with 8 bases in between. There are 14 residues in the CDR3.